The TCR beta chain described here comes from a study of cytomegalovirus exposure and HLA in healthy donors. The CDR3 spans 16 residues. Germline CDR1 SGHRS, CDR2 YFSETQ. Trimming took 5 bases from V and 1 from J, leaving 16 bases between them. The PCR made use of 60 Vbeta and 13 Jbeta primers. Libraries were prepared by immunoSEQ multiplex PCR; TCRdb keeps only in-frame clonotypes and omits some of them. The profile shows some 200,000 clones, about 83% of them singletons. The chain carries TRBV5-1 and TRBJ1-3; a weak D match, TRBD1 (5 bases). This clonotype originated in a girl aged 5 to 17 in good health and CMV-seronegative. Sequenced: PBMCs. The CDR3 DNA follows: TGCGCCAGCAGAGCCCCGGGGGGGAGATCTGGAAACACCATATATTTT. Amino acids: CASRAPGGRSGNTIYF.